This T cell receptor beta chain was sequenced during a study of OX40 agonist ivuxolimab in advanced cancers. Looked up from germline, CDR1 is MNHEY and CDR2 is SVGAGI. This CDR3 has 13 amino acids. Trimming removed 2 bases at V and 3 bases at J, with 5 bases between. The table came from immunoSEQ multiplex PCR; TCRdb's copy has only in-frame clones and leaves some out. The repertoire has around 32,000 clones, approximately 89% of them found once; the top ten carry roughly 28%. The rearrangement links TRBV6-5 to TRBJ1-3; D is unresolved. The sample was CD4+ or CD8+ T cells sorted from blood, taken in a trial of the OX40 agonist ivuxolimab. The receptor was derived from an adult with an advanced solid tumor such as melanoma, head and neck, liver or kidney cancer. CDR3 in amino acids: CASSYRDGNTIYF. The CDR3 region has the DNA TGTGCCAGCAGTTACAGGGATGGAAACACCATATATTTT.